The 24 T cell receptor beta chains below were found in one sample sequenced in a study of T cells in Graves' hyperthyroidism and ophthalmopathy. Amplification yielded TCR beta CDR3 regions, with RNA transcripts as the source. During a first-round RT-PCR of the TCR CDR3, the HTBI primer set was used. MiXCR, run by TCRdb on the multiplex PCR reads, gives a single entry per CDR3 protein. Of roughly 660,000 distinct CDR3 sequences detected, around 16% appear once; the ten largest clones hold roughly 15%. The material sequenced was blood. These receptors all stem from a man aged 45-60 years with Graves' hyperthyroidism.

Written as DNA, the CDR3 is TGTGCCAGCAGCTTACCTCGAGGGGGCGTCCGGACAGATACGCAGTATTTT. Amino acid sequence: CASSLPRGGVRTDTQYF. This rearrangement joins TRBV11-2 to TRBJ2-3; 7 bases match TRBD1. From germline, CDR1 is SGHAT and CDR2 FQNNGV. Trimming removed 2 bases from V and 3 bases from J; junction bases left unmatched: 11. There are 17 residues in the CDR3.

This clonotype was detected ten times or more. The chain has TRBV12-3 or TRBV12-4 and TRBJ1-5, with TRBD1 matching over 7 bases. This CDR3 is 14 amino acids long. V trimming: 9 bases; J trimming: 2 bases; junction bases outside the gene matches: 7. CDR3 bases: TGTGCCAGTAGGGGGCAGGTGGGCAATCAGCCCCAGCATTTT. Amino acids: CASRGQVGNQPQHF.

The chain couples TRBV7-3 to TRBJ2-5, with D possibly matching TRBD2 (7 bases). CDR3 size: 15 residues. The V gene's germline CDR1 is SGHTA and CDR2 FQGTGA. The V end lost 1 base, the J end lost 9 bases, and 18 bases lay between the germline ends. Written as DNA, the CDR3 is TGTGCCAGCAGCTTAAAGTTTGGGGGGGCGAGTCCCCAGTACTTC. Translating gives CASSLKFGGASPQYF. Filled out from reference TRBV7-3 and TRBJ2-5, the complete variable domain reads GAGVSQTPSNKVTEKGKYVELRCDPISGHTALYWYRQSLGQGPEFLIYFQGTGAADDSGLPNDRFFAVRPEGSVSTLKIQRTERGDSAVYLCASSLKFGGASPQYFGPGTRLLVL.

The CDR3: CASSRTMQGFLTDTQYF. CDR3 DNA: TGTGCCAGTAGTAGAACTATGCAGGGATTTTTAACGGATACGCAGTATTTT. This chain joins TRBV19 and TRBJ2-3; TRBD1 is a possible D gene (5 bases). The ends were cut back, 4 bases at V and 6 bases at J, with 23 bases in the middle. This CDR3 comprises 17 residues. Germline V gene sequence: CDR1 LNHDA, CDR2 SQIVND (reference sequence).

The chain is built from TRBV7-3 and TRBJ2-1; D possibly corresponds to TRBD2 (6 bases). The V end was cut by 5 bases, the J end by 9 bases, with 20 bases between. The length of the CDR3 is 15 residues. Germline loops: CDR1 SGHTA, CDR2 FQGTGA. This CDR3 reads CASSDYGTPGVEQFF. For the CDR3, the DNA is TGTGCCAGCAGCGACTACGGGACTCCCGGTGTTGAGCAGTTCTTC.

This clonotype was seen at least ten times. The chain recombines TRBV27 with TRBJ1-1; D remains ambiguous. Trimming pared 2 bases from V and 5 bases from J, leaving 9 bases between. The CDR3 spans 13 residues. CDR1 and CDR2 from the germline V gene are MNHEY and SMNVEV (reference sequence). Here the CDR3 reads CASSLRVGTEAFF. The CDR3 coding sequence is TGTGCCAGCAGTTTAAGGGTTGGGACTGAAGCTTTCTTT.

CDR3 bases: TGCGCCAGCAGCTTGGCCTCCCAGATGAACACTGAAGCTTTCTTT. Translated, it gives CASSLASQMNTEAFF. V and J are TRBV5-1 and TRBJ1-1; unclear D gene. CDR3 length equals 15 residues. The V end lost 0 bases, the J end lost 0 bases, and 9 bases lay between the germline ends. Germline CDR1 is SGHRS and CDR2 is YFSETQ.

This clonotype has a count of ten or more. The V call is TRBV2, the J call TRBJ2-1, with TRBD2 matching 9 bases. V shed 6 bases, J shed 6 bases, and the junction held 15 bases outside the gene matches. Germline-derived CDR1 and CDR2 are SNHLY and FYNNEI. This CDR3 is built from 17 residues. The DNA for the CDR3 is TGTGCCAGCAGCGATCTAGCGGGGAGGGTGTTTATCAATGAGCAGTTCTTC. Its protein is CASSDLAGRVFINEQFF.

This clonotype was seen at least ten times. The V gene is TRBV28, the J gene TRBJ1-6; 12 nucleotides match TRBD1. The germline gives CDR1 MDHEN, CDR2 SYDVKM. The CDR3 sequence is 14 residues long. The V and J ends lost 4 bases and 9 bases, in that order; junction bases with no gene match: 1. CDR3 in amino acids: CASSSGQGASPLHF. For the CDR3, the DNA is TGTGCCAGCAGTTCGGGACAGGGGGCTTCACCCCTCCACTTT.

This clonotype was picked up many times. The chain recombines TRBV27 with TRBJ2-7; no firm D call. Trimming took 5 bases from V and 7 from J, leaving 15 bases between them. Per germline, CDR1 MNHEY and CDR2 SMNVEV (reference sequence). There are 13 residues in the CDR3. CDR3 in amino acids: CASSPLPLGEQYF. The CDR3 region has the DNA TGTGCCAGCAGTCCCCTGCCGCTTGGGGAGCAGTACTTC.

Many counts were recorded for this clonotype. This rearrangement joins TRBV28 to TRBJ2-2, with unresolved D. Germline V gives CDR1 MDHEN, CDR2 SYDVKM. The CDR3 length is 14 residues. V lost 10 bases and J lost 3, with 15 bases in between. This chain's CDR3 is CATRPRIDTGELFF. Written as DNA, the CDR3 is TGTGCCACCAGACCTCGTATCGACACCGGGGAGCTGTTTTTT.

V gene TRBV12-3 or TRBV12-4 combines with J gene TRBJ2-1, with D possibly TRBD1 on 5 matching bases. CDR3 length: 13 amino acids. The V end lost 1 base, the J end lost 12 bases, and 13 bases lay between the germline ends. The CDR3 DNA sequence: TGTGCCAGCAGTTTAGTCCGAGGACACTGGCAGTTCTTC. Translated: CASSLVRGHWQFF.

This clonotype was observed at least ten times. The CDR3 loop is CASKRDRTYNEQFF. DNA for the CDR3: TGCGCCAGCAAGCGGGACAGGACTTACAATGAGCAGTTCTTC. The rearrangement uses TRBV5-1 and TRBJ2-1, with a possible D match to TRBD1 (8 bases). CDR3 length: 14 residues. Germline V lookup: CDR1 SGHRS, CDR2 YFSETQ. V shed 6 bases and J shed 4 bases, with 14 bases lying between them.

The sample holds a few counts of this clonotype. J is TRBJ1-1 and V is TRBV5-1; TRBD1 agrees at 8 bases. The junction had 5 bases not matched to a gene; V was cut back by 0 bases and J by 4 bases. In germline, CDR1 is SGHRS, CDR2 YFSETQ. CDR3 size: 15 residues. As DNA, the CDR3 is TGCGCCAGCAGCTTGGTCCAGGGGGCGATCACTGAAGCTTTCTTT. Translating gives CASSLVQGAITEAFF.

This clonotype was seen at least ten times. J is TRBJ1-2 and V is TRBV28; D not resolved. Trimming removed 3 bases at V and 6 bases at J, with 11 bases between. The CDR3 runs to 13 residues. Germline V gene sequence: CDR1 MDHEN, CDR2 SYDVKM. CDR3 region: CASSFWGEDGYTF. Here the CDR3 DNA reads TGTGCCAGCAGTTTTTGGGGTGAAGATGGCTACACCTTC.

This clonotype occurred a few times. This sequence joins TRBV6-1 and TRBJ2-1, with D unresolved. Germline CDR1 MNHNS, CDR2 SASEGT. The CDR3 extends over 13 amino acids. The V and J ends lost 8 bases and 3 bases respectively, with 11 bases between them. CDR3: CASGGRVYNEQFF. The DNA for the CDR3 is TGTGCCAGCGGTGGACGGGTCTACAATGAGCAGTTCTTC.

This clonotype was seen at least ten times. V usage is TRBV11-2 and J usage is TRBJ2-1; D is uncertain. This CDR3 contains 17 residues. V lost 1 base, J lost 0 bases, and 13 bases lay in between. Per germline, CDR1 SGHAT and CDR2 FQNNGV. Here the CDR3 reads CASSLGSSHSSYNEQFF. CDR3 bases: TGTGCCAGCAGCTTAGGTAGTTCCCACAGCTCCTACAATGAGCAGTTCTTC.

V is TRBV5-1 and J is TRBJ1-1; a weak D match, TRBD1 (6 bases). Trimming pared 1 base from V and 4 bases from J, leaving 11 bases between. Germline CDR1 and CDR2: SGHRS and YFSETQ. The CDR3 contains 14 residues. CDR3 bases: TGCGCCAGCAGCTTGAACAGGGACCGCACTGAAGCTTTCTTT. Translated: CASSLNRDRTEAFF. The full variable domain, with the rest looked up from reference TRBV5-1 and TRBJ1-1, is KAGVTQTPRYLIKTRGQQVTLSCSPISGHRSVSWYQQTPGQGLQFLFEYFSETQRNKGNFPGRFSGRQFSNSRSEMNVSTLELGDSALYLCASSLNRDRTEAFFGQGTRLTVV.

This clonotype was seen only once. A much larger clonotype is one base distant, so this may be a read error. The chain has TRBV12-5 and TRBJ2-2; D tentatively reads TRBD1 or TRBD2 (5 bases each). CDR1 is LGHNT and CDR2 is FRNRAP in the germline V gene. The CDR3 loop spans 17 amino acids. CDR3: CDSAGDPGTVNTGELFF. The CDR3 coding sequence is TGTGATAGTGCTGGGGACCCCGGGACGGTGAACACCGGGGAGCTGTTTTTT.

This clonotype appeared a few times. The chain recombines TRBV19 with TRBJ2-6, with a tentative D call TRBD2 (5 bases). The ends were cut back, 6 bases at V and 0 bases at J, with 15 bases in the middle. Germline V gene sequence: CDR1 LNHDA, CDR2 SQIVND (reference sequence). CDR3 size: 17 residues. The CDR3 reads CASRPHRRDSGANVLTF. The CDR3 bases are TGTGCCAGTAGGCCCCACCGACGGGACTCTGGGGCCAACGTCCTGACTTTC.

This clonotype was detected a few times. The rearrangement uses TRBV2 and TRBJ2-7; 8 nucleotides align to TRBD1. Germline CDR1 SNHLY, CDR2 FYNNEI. The CDR3 length is 13 residues. Trimming cost V 6 bases and J 5 bases; bases outside gene matches: 6. The CDR3, as DNA: TGTGCCAGCAGCCAAGACAGGGGACACGAGCAGTACTTC. The encoded protein is CASSQDRGHEQYF. Supplemented by reference TRBV2 and TRBJ2-7, the full variable domain reads EPEVTQTPSHQVTQMGQEVILRCVPISNHLYFYWYRQILGQKVEFLVSFYNNEISEKSEIFDDQFSVERPDGSNFTLKIRSTKLEDSAMYFCASSQDRGHEQYFGPGTRLTVT.

This clonotype was observed at least ten times. This chain joins TRBV28 and TRBJ2-7; maybe TRBD1 (6 bases). Germline V gives CDR1 MDHEN, CDR2 SYDVKM. Trimming pared 7 bases from V and 2 bases from J, leaving 12 bases between. CDR3 length: 13 amino acids. CDR3 DNA sequence: TGTGCCAGCATCCATGGGGGCACCTACGAGCAGTACTTC. It encodes CASIHGGTYEQYF.

This clonotype was observed at least ten times. At one of its ends the junction is not consistent with the germline gene, which may arise from a read error. J is TRBJ2-1 and V is TRBV12-3 or TRBV12-4; D perhaps matches TRBD2 (6 bases). The CDR3 extends over 13 amino acids. The CDR3 loop is CASSFREYNEQSF. Written as DNA, the CDR3 is TGTGCCAGCAGTTTCCGGGAGTACAATGAGCAGTCCTTC.

This clonotype showed up many times. This sequence joins TRBV12-3 or TRBV12-4 and TRBJ1-1, with D unresolved. V lost 1 base and J lost 2, with 8 bases in between. The CDR3 has 14 amino acids. In DNA form, the CDR3 reads TGTGCCAGCAGTTTAGGGCTCTCAAACACTGAAGCTTTCTTT. It specifies CASSLGLSNTEAFF.